This record covers a single TCR beta chain. The CDR3 is 15 amino acids. V was pared by 3 bases and J by 5 bases, with 7 bases of the junction left unmatched. Germline CDR1 reads SEHNR; CDR2 reads FQNEAQ (reference sequence). This sample is part of a study of blood T cell repertoires in COVID-19. TCRdb's copy holds only in-frame clones and misses some; the assay was immunoSEQ multiplex PCR. The table includes 52,000 or so clones, 87% detected once. The chain recombines TRBV7-9 with TRBJ2-5, with 9 nucleotides matching TRBD2. Sequenced sample: peripheral blood. The TCR sequence derives from a man aged 35-49 years with COVID-19, enrolled during active disease. DNA of the CDR3: TGTGCCAGCAGCTTTAGCGGGAGAGGGGTTGAGACCCAGTACTTC. Protein product: CASSFSGRGVETQYF.